This T cell receptor (beta chain) was retrieved from a study of blood T cells in healthy people across ages. A sample-barcoded 5' primer and a J-beta primer mix were used in a second PCR of about 7 to 12 cycles. Sequencing of every sample gave 2.5 million or more CDR3-containing paired-end reads. MiXCR, run by TCRdb on the 5' RACE reads, gives a single entry per CDR3 protein. The sample lists approximately 830,000 distinct CDR3 sequences; around 62% were seen once. The CDR3 has 16 residues. Germline assignment: CDR1 SEHNR and CDR2 FQNEAQ (reference sequence). Trimming at V came to 4 bases and at J to 15 bases, leaving 17 bases not matched to a gene. The study, taken as a whole, reports: Per-million-T-cell TCR beta diversity fell roughly linearly with age.

About this clonotype itself: Its antigen is as yet unknown.

The chain employs TRBV7-9 and TRBJ2-1; TRBD1 aligns across 11 bases. This clonotype was sampled from a man younger than 40 in good health. The source material was blood. This chain's CDR3 is CASSSTRDRGSVVVFF. The CDR3 nucleotides read TGTGCCAGCAGCTCGACCCGGGACAGGGGGAGCGTAGTGGTGTTCTTC.